Sequencing of this T cell receptor (beta chain) was carried out in a study of blood T cell repertoires in COVID-19. Study in general: The cDNA or gDNA used as material had been derived from T cells, B-cell-depleted T cells, or PBMCs.

Recruits, aged roughly 18 to 100 years, lived in some 25 US areas. Participants had their cohort set by participant-reported clinical history. Exposed volunteers were people who met a COVID-19 case within 2 weeks before study entry. Germline assignment: CDR1 LNHNV and CDR2 YYDKDF (reference sequence). V was clipped by 5 bases and J by 5 bases; unmatched bases: 13. This CDR3 region has 16 residues. Sequencing was performed with immunoSEQ multiplex PCR; in TCRdb, only in-frame clones are kept and a portion is missing. The data hold hundreds of thousands of clones, with 70% to 90% observed a single time.

J is TRBJ2-5 and V is TRBV15, with 8 bases lining up with TRBD1. This sequence was found in a man aged 45-65 years who had been exposed to COVID-19. The sample taken for sequencing was PBMCs or T cells enriched from blood (not recorded which). The CDR3 DNA is TGTGCCACCAGCCCTCTTTTGGCAGGGGGCTTGGAGACCCAGTACTTC. Its translation is CATSPLLAGGLETQYF. Based on the CDR3 plus reference TRBV15 and TRBJ2-5, the full variable domain is DAMVIQNPRYQVTQFGKPVTLSCSQTLNHNVMYWYQQKSSQAPKLLFHYYDKDFNNEADTPDNFQSRRPNTSFCFLDIRSPGLGDTAMYLCATSPLLAGGLETQYFGPGTRLLVL.